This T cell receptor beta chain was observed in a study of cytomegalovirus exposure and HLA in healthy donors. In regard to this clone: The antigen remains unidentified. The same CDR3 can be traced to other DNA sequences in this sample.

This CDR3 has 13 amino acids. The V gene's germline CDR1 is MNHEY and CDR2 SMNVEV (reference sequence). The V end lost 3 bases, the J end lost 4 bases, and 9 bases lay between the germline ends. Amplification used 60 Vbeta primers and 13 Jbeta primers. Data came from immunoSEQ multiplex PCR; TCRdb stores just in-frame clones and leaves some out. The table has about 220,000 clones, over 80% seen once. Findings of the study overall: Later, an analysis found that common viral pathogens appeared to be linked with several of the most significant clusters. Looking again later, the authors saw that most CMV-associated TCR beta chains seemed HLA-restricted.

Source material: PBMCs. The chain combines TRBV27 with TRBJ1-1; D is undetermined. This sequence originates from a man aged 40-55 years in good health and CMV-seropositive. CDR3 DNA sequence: TGTGCCAGCAGTTTGCTCGGTGGCACTGAAGCTTTCTTT. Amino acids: CASSLLGGTEAFF.